These T cell receptor beta chains were read from a single sample in a study of regulatory T cells in long-lasting Graves disease. TCRdb called the multiplex PCR reads again in MiXCR, with one record for every CDR3 protein. Of 380,000 or so distinct CDR3 sequences listed, 15% to 20% are singletons. These same records also appear under a second study, on T cells in Graves' hyperthyroidism and ophthalmopathy.

Sequences were derived from peripheral blood mononuclear cells (PBMCs), sampled at new diagnosis, from a patient treated with antithyroid drugs. Source of these receptors: a young woman with Graves disease. CDR3s include the opening cysteine and the closing phenylalanine or tryptophan. The order of the fields is J gene, clone size, V gene, CDR3 protein. Expanded clones are given a class, and other clones once, few, many or no size at all.

>TRBJ2-7|many|TRBV3-1
CASSLHGGQIHYEQYF
>TRBJ2-5|many|TRBV2
CASRPRGLGLAETQYF
>TRBJ2-6|few|TRBV15
CATSRERGSGANVLTF
>TRBJ2-1|.|TRBV7-8
CASSLGYGGIGGEQFF
>TRBJ2-7|.|TRBV5-5
CASSTGQAAYEQYF
>TRBJ2-1|many|TRBV7-3
CASSLRLTPSYNEQFF
>TRBJ2-3|many|TRBV5-1
CASSLVEGVTDTQYF
>TRBJ2-1|few|TRBV11-3
CASSLDPWGGACPYNEQFF
>TRBJ1-1|many|TRBV5-1
CASSSPGGTTEAFF
>TRBJ2-2|many|TRBV6-1
CAIKQHTGELFF
>TRBJ1-1|many|TRBV5-5
CASSPWAIDTEAFF
>TRBJ1-2|many|TRBV7-9
CASSSGTYYGYTF
>TRBJ1-5|.|TRBV28
CASSLSFKVGSRGGNQPQHF
>TRBJ2-6|many|TRBV7-3
CASSITSGRGSGANVLTF
>TRBJ2-3|many|TRBV5-6
CASSSLAGATDTQYF
>TRBJ2-3|.|TRBV6-2/TRBV6-3
CASSDTLAGAGDTQYF
>TRBJ2-7|many|TRBV28
CASTGTGKSYEQYF
>TRBJ2-1|.|TRBV19
CASGTSTHEQFF
>TRBJ1-2|many|TRBV30
CAWRQGRYGYTF
>TRBJ1-4|many|TRBV2
CASSEALQGAGNEKLFF
>TRBJ2-1|.|TRBV20-1
CSARDEWGGHNEQFF
>TRBJ1-4|.|TRBV5-5
CASSLTAVIEKLFF
>TRBJ2-3|.|TRBV13
CASSFGVIFTDTQYF
>TRBJ2-1|.|TRBV28
CASREQGGAYNEQFF
>TRBJ2-6|few|TRBV27
CASSFGLADPGANVLTF
>TRBJ1-4|.|TRBV4-2
CASPLVQRENYGSSLGEKLFF
>TRBJ2-3|many|TRBV11-2
CASGGTSGRTDTQYF
>TRBJ1-1|.|TRBV27
CASSFGGSGEAFF
>TRBJ1-2|many|TRBV12-3/TRBV12-4
CASSNFRVSDGYTF
>TRBJ2-5|many|TRBV5-6
CASSLFLQASSYQETQYF
>TRBJ1-6|.|TRBV5-5
CASHDSVNSPLHF
>TRBJ2-7|once|TRBV15
CATSSDGGPYEQYF
>TRBJ1-1|few|TRBV2
CASRQGQINTEAFF
>TRBJ2-1|.|TRBV10-3
CAIIPSALSYNEQFF
>TRBJ2-2|few|TRBV7-6
CASTRAGGTGELFF
>TRBJ2-1|.|TRBV24-1
CATSDLGTLPGGEQFF
>TRBJ2-7|many|TRBV5-1
CASSSRTGGEQYF
>TRBJ1-4|many|TRBV30
CAWSGTSVGEKLFF
>TRBJ2-5|few|TRBV20-1
CSAKVTTIPQETQYF